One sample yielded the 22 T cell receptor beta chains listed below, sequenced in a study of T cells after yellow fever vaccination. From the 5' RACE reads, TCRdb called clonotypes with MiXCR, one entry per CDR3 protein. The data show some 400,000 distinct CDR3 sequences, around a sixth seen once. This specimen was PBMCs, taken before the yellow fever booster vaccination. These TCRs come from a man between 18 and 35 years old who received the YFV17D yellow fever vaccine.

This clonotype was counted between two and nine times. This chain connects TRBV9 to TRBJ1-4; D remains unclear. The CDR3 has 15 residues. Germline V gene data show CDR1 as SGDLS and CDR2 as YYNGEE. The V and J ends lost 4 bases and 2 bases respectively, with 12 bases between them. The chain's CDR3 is CASSRQTSTNEKLFF. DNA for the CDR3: TGTGCCAGCAGCCGTCAAACATCCACTAATGAAAAACTGTTTTTT.

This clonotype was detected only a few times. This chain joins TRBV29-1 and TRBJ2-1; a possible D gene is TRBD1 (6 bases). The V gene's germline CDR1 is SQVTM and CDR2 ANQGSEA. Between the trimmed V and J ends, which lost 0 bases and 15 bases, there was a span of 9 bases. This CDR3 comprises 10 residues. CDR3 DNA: TGCAGCGTTGAAGAACAGGGTCCGTTCTTC. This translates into CSVEEQGPFF.

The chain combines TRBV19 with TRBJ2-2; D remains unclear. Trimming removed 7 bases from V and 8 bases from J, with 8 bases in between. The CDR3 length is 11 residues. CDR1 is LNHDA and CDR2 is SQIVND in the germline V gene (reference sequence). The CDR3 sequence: CASKLGGELFF. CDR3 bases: TGTGCCAGTAAGCTGGGAGGGGAGCTGTTTTTT. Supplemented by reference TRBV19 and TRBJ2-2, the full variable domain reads DGGITQSPKYLFRKEGQNVTLSCEQNLNHDAMYWYRQDPGQGLRLIYYSQIVNDFQKGDIAEGYSVSREKKESFPLTVTSAQKNPTAFYLCASKLGGELFFGEGSRLTVL.

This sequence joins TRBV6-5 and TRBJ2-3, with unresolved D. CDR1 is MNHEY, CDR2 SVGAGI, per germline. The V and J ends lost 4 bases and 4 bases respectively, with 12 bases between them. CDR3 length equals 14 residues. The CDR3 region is CASSSPPVADTQYF. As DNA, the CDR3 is TGTGCCAGCAGTTCCCCGCCGGTGGCAGATACGCAGTATTTT.

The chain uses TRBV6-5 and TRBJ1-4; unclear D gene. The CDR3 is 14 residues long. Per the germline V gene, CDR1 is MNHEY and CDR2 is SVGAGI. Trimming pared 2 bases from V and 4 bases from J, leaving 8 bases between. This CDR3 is CASSYTAHNEKLFF. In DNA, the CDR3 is TGTGCCAGCAGTTACACAGCTCATAATGAAAAACTGTTTTTT.

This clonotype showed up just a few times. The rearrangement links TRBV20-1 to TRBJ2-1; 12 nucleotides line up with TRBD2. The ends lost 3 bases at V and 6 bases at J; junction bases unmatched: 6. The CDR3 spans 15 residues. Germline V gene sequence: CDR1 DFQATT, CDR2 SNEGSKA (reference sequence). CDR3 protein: CSASLVTSGGNEQFF. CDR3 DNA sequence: TGCAGTGCTAGTCTGGTGACTAGCGGGGGCAATGAGCAGTTCTTC.

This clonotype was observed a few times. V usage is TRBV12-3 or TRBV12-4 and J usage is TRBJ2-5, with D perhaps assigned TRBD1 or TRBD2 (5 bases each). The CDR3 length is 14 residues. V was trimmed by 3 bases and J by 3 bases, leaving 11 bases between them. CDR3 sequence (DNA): TGTGCCAGCAGTTTGGGGACCGTAAAAGAGACCCAGTACTTC. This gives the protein CASSLGTVKETQYF.

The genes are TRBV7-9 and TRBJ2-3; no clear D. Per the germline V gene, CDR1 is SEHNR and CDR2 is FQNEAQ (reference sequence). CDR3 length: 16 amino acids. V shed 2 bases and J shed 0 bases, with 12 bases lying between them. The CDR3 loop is CASSLSTRSSTDTQYF. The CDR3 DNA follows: TGTGCCAGCAGCTTAAGTACGAGATCTAGCACAGATACGCAGTATTTT.

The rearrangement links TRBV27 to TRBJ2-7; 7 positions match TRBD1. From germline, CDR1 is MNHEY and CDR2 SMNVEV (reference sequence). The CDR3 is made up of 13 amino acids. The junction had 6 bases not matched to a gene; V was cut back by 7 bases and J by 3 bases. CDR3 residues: CASNGQENYEQYF. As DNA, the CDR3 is TGTGCCAGCAATGGACAGGAAAACTACGAGCAGTACTTC.

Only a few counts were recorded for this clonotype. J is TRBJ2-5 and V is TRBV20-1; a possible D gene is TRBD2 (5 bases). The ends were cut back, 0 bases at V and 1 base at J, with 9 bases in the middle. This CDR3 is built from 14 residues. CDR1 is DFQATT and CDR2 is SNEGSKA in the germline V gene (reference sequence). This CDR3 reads CSARDKGAQETQYF. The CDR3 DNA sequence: TGCAGTGCTAGAGATAAGGGAGCCCAAGAGACCCAGTACTTC.

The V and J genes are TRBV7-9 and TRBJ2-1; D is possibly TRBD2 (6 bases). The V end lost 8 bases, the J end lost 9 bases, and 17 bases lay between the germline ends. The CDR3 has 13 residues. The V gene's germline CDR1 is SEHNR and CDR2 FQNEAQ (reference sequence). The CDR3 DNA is TGTGCCAGCCGCAGTACGGGGGACGGTGAGCAGTTCTTC. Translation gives CASRSTGDGEQFF.

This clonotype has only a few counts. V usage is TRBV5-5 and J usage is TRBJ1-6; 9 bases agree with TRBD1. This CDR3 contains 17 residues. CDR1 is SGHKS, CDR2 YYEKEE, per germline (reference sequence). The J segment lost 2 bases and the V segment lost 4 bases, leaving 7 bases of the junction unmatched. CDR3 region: CASSRQGEGAYNSPLHF. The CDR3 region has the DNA TGTGCCAGCAGCCGACAGGGGGAAGGCGCCTATAATTCACCCCTCCACTTT.

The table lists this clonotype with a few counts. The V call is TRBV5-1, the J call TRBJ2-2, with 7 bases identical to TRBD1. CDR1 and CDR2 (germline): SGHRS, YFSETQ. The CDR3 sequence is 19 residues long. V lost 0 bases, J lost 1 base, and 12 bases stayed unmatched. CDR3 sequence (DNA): TGCGCCAGCAGCTTGGTAGGGACAGCGTATGCCGGGAACACCGGGGAGCTGTTTTTT. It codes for CASSLVGTAYAGNTGELFF.

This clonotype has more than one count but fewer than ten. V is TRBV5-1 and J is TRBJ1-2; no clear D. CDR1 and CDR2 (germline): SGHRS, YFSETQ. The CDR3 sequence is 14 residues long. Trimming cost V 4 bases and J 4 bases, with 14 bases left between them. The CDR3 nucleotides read TGCGCCAGCAGCCGGCCCTCCGCCCCCTATGGCTACACCTTC. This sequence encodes CASSRPSAPYGYTF. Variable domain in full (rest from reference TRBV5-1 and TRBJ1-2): KAGVTQTPRYLIKTRGQQVTLSCSPISGHRSVSWYQQTPGQGLQFLFEYFSETQRNKGNFPGRFSGRQFSNSRSEMNVSTLELGDSALYLCASSRPSAPYGYTFGSGTRLTVV.

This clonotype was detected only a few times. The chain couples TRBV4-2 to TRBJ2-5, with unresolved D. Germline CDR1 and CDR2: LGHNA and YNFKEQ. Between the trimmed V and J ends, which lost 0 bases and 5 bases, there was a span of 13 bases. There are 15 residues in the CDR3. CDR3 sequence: CASSQDPEFPETQYF. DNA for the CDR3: TGTGCCAGCAGCCAAGATCCGGAATTCCCCGAGACCCAGTACTTC.

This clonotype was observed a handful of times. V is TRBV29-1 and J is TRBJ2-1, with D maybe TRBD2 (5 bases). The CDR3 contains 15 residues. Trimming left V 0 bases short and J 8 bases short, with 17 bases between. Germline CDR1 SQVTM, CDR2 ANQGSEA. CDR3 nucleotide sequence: TGCAGCGTTGAAGACCCCGGAGGCGGGTGGCATGAGCAGTTCTTC. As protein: CSVEDPGGGWHEQFF.

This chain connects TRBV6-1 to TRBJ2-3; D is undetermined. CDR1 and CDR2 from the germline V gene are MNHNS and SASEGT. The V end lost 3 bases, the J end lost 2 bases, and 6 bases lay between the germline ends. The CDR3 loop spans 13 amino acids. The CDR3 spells CASSERLTDTQYF. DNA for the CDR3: TGTGCCAGCAGTGAGCGCCTCACAGATACGCAGTATTTT.

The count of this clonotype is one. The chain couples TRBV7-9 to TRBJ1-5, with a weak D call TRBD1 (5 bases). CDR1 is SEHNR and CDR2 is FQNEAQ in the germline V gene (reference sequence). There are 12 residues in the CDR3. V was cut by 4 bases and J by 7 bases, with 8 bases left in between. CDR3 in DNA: TGTGCCAGCAGCTGGGGGGGACAGCCCCAGCATTTT. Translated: CASSWGGQPQHF.

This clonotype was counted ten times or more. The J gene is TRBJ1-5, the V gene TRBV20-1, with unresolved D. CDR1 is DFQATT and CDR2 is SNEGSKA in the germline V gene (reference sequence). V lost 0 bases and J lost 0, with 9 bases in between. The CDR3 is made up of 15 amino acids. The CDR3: CSARDLRNSNQPQHF. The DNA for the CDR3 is TGCAGTGCTAGAGACTTACGGAATAGCAATCAGCCCCAGCATTTT.

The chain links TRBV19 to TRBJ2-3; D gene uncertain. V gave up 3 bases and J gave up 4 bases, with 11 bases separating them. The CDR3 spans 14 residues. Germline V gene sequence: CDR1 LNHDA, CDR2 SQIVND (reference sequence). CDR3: CASSIVGRADTQYF. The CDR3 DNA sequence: TGTGCCAGTAGTATCGTGGGAAGAGCAGATACGCAGTATTTT.

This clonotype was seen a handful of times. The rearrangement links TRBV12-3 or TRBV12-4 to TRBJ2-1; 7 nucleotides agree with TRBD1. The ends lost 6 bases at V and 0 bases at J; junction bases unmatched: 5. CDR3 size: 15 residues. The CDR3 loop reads CASRPRQGSYNEQFF. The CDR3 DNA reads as TGTGCCAGCAGACCCCGACAGGGCTCCTACAATGAGCAGTTCTTC.

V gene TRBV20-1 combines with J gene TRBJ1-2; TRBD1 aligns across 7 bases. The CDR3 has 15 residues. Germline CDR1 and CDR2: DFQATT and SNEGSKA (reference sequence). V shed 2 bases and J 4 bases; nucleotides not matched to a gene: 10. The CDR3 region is CSARRLNRGGYGYTF. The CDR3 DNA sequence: TGCAGTGCTAGACGGCTGAACAGGGGAGGCTATGGCTACACCTTC.